The T cell receptor beta chain under discussion was sequenced for a study of cytomegalovirus exposure and HLA in healthy donors. General study points: Another analysis was done later, and it associated around 17,000 TCR beta sequences with HLA alleles at 0.05 false discovery rate.

The PCR made use of 60 Vbeta and 13 Jbeta primers. Original processing notes: Counted up in a later analysis, unique TCR beta chains came to about 80 million, with 9.5 million to 13 million shared. Only in-frame clones appear in the TCRdb table, and some are missing; sequencing was by immunoSEQ multiplex PCR. V and J calls and clone size are as listed in that table; D and trimming were resolved from the DNA. The data show 200,000 or so clones, with over 75% seen just once and under 2% held by the top ten. This clone was counted between two and nine times. As yet, its antigen is unknown. Germline V gene data show CDR1 as MNHNY and CDR2 as SVGAGI (reference sequence). Trimming took off 6 bases at V and 1 base at J, with 9 bases between the two ends. The CDR3 spans 13 residues.

This sequence was found in a man younger than 35 in good health and CMV-seronegative. Sequenced sample: PBMCs. The V gene is TRBV6-6, the J gene TRBJ1-2; D remains ambiguous. CDR3 sequence: CASSRDFNYGYTF. The CDR3 DNA reads TGTGCCAGCAGCCGGGATTTTAACTATGGCTACACCTTC.